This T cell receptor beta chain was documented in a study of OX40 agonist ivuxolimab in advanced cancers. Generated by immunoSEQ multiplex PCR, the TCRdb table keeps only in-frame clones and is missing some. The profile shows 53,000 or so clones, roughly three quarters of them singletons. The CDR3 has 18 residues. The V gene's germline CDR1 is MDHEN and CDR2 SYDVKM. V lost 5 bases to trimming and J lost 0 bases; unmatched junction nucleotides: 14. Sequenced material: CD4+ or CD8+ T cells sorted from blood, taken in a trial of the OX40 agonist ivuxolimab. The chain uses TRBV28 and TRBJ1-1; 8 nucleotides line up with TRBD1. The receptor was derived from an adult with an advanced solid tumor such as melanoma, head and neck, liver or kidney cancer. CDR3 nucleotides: TGTGCCAGCAGTAGCCCAAGAGGACAGGGAACCATGAACACTGAAGCTTTCTTT. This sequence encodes CASSSPRGQGTMNTEAFF.